Listed here are 23 T cell receptor beta chains from one sample, sequenced in a study of tumor-infiltrating lymphocytes in localized non-small cell lung cancer. Here immunoSEQ multiplex PCR was the method, and the copy in TCRdb shows in-frame clones only, minus some. The table shows roughly 1,500 clones, with approximately 81% occurring only once. What was sequenced was lung tumor tissue. These TCRs come from a human donor with non-small cell lung cancer.

J is TRBJ1-4 and V is TRBV6-5, with D possibly TRBD1 on 5 matching bases. Germline-derived CDR1 and CDR2 are MNHEY and SVGAGI. Trimming stripped 7 bases from V and 8 bases from J, with 17 bases between. The CDR3 loop spans 14 amino acids. The DNA for the CDR3 is TGTGCCAGCACCCACCTCAGGGTAGACGAAAAACTGTTTTTT. Protein: CASTHLRVDEKLFF.

The chain couples TRBV7-9 to TRBJ2-5; 11 positions match TRBD1. The V gene end was trimmed by 4 bases and the J gene end by 5 bases; junction bases not matched to a gene: 3. This CDR3 is built from 14 residues. CDR1 is SEHNR and CDR2 is FQNEAQ in the germline V gene (reference sequence). CDR3 DNA: TGTGCCAGCAGCTGGACAGGGGGCAGTGAGACCCAGTACTTC. This codes for CASSWTGGSETQYF.

This clone was counted a few times. The rearrangement joins TRBV7-9 to TRBJ2-7; no clear D gene. In germline, CDR1 is SEHNR, CDR2 FQNEAQ (reference sequence). CDR3 length: 12 residues. V lost 2 bases, J lost 7 bases, and 9 bases lay in between. This chain's CDR3 is CASSLNFGEQYF. CDR3 nucleotide sequence: TGTGCCAGCAGCTTAAACTTTGGTGAGCAGTACTTC.

The chain has TRBV30 and TRBJ2-7; 12 nucleotides agree with TRBD1. This CDR3 is built from 16 residues. Trimming took 0 bases from V and 4 from J; bases not matched to a gene: 7. CDR1 is GTSNPN and CDR2 is SVGIG in the germline V gene (reference sequence). The CDR3 sequence: CAWSVRGQGASYEQYF. The CDR3 nucleotides read TGTGCCTGGAGTGTACGGGGACAGGGGGCGTCTTACGAGCAGTACTTC.

The chain is built from TRBV18 and TRBJ2-6; D gene ambiguous. The V end was cut by 4 bases, the J end by 5 bases, with 18 bases between. Per the germline V gene, CDR1 is KGHSH and CDR2 is LQKENI. The CDR3 is made up of 17 amino acids. The CDR3: CASSRSMDQSRANVLTF. The DNA of the CDR3 is TGTGCCAGCTCACGATCAATGGACCAAAGTCGGGCCAACGTCCTGACTTTC.

The rearrangement uses TRBV2 and TRBJ1-3; D not resolved. The CDR3 length is 13 residues. The ends were cut back, 7 bases at V and 0 bases at J, with 7 bases in the middle. Germline CDR1 is SNHLY and CDR2 is FYNNEI. The CDR3 bases are TGTGCCAGCAAAGAGAGCTCTGGAAACACCATATATTTT. This gives the protein CASKESSGNTIYF.

This clone was found a few times. The rearrangement links TRBV4-3 to TRBJ1-5; a possible D gene is TRBD1 (5 bases). Germline CDR1 and CDR2: LGHNA and YSLEER. Trimming left V 0 bases short and J 5 bases short, with 23 bases between. The CDR3 sequence is 19 residues long. For the CDR3, the DNA is TGCGCCAGCAGCCAAGAGGAGGGATTAGGATTACTAGGGGATCAGCCCCAGCATTTT. Translation: CASSQEEGLGLLGDQPQHF.

The chain links TRBV7-9 to TRBJ2-7; D is possibly TRBD2 (5 bases). The CDR3 has 13 residues. Germline values: CDR1 SEHNR, CDR2 FQNEAQ (reference sequence). Trimming took off 5 bases at V and 3 bases at J, with 11 bases between the two ends. CDR3 in DNA: TGTGCCAGCAGCCGGAGTGAGGGCTACGAGCAGTACTTC. This gives the protein CASSRSEGYEQYF.

This rearrangement joins TRBV19 to TRBJ1-6; D possibly corresponds to TRBD1 (6 bases). Germline V lookup: CDR1 LNHDA, CDR2 SQIVND (reference sequence). V was pared by 11 bases and J by 2 bases, with 10 bases between. The CDR3 extends over 13 amino acids. In DNA, the CDR3 is TGTGCCTCCGGGGGCCCCTATAATTCACCCCTCCACTTT. Amino acid sequence: CASGGPYNSPLHF.

This clone was seen only once. V and J are TRBV5-1 and TRBJ2-7, with 8 bases lining up with TRBD1. The CDR3 consists of 13 residues. The J segment lost 5 bases and the V segment lost 4 bases, leaving 5 bases of the junction unmatched. Germline loops: CDR1 SGHRS, CDR2 YFSETQ. Here the CDR3 reads CASSRQGFHEQYF. CDR3 sequence (DNA): TGCGCCAGCAGCCGACAGGGGTTCCACGAGCAGTACTTC.

This sequence joins TRBV6-5 and TRBJ1-2, with D possibly being TRBD1 (6 bases). CDR3 length equals 13 residues. V lost 5 bases and J lost 3, with 10 bases in between. Germline CDR1 MNHEY, CDR2 SVGAGI. CDR3 DNA sequence: TGTGCCAGCAGTGTAGGACAGTACTATGGCTACACCTTC. Its translation is CASSVGQYYGYTF.

This clone occurred once. One junction end does not reproduce the germline sequence, and a read error may be involved. The chain employs TRBV27 and TRBJ2-7; TRBD1 matches at 8 bases. The CDR3 extends over 14 amino acids. Germline CDR1 is MNHEY and CDR2 is SMNVEV (reference sequence). The DNA for the CDR3 is TGTGCCAGCAGTGGACAGGGCCTCCCAGACGAGCGGTACTTC. It encodes CASSGQGLPDERYF.

The count of this clone is one. V and J are TRBV6-5 and TRBJ1-2; D is uncertain. CDR1 is MNHEY and CDR2 is SVGAGI in the germline V gene. V was trimmed by 6 bases and J by 2 bases, leaving 10 bases between them. The CDR3 sequence is 13 residues long. CDR3 protein: CASRFTENYGYTF. CDR3 sequence (DNA): TGTGCCAGCAGATTTACAGAGAACTATGGCTACACCTTC.

DNA of the CDR3: TGTGCCAGTAGTGCTGGCGGGGCCTACGAGCAGTACTTC. Translation gives CASSAGGAYEQYF. This rearrangement joins TRBV19 to TRBJ2-7, with D possibly TRBD2 on 6 matching bases. V lost 5 bases to trimming and J lost 2 bases, with 10 bases between them. Germline V CDR1 and CDR2: LNHDA, SQIVND (reference sequence). CDR3 size: 13 residues.

The V and J genes are TRBV11-2 and TRBJ1-6; 7 bases are a match to TRBD1. CDR1 is SGHAT and CDR2 is FQNNGV in the germline V gene. This CDR3 comprises 15 residues. J gave up 10 bases and V 2 bases, and 8 bases lay outside the gene matches. The CDR3 loop is CASSLLGTADSPLHF. CDR3 DNA sequence: TGTGCCAGCAGCTTATTAGGGACAGCTGACTCACCCCTCCACTTT. Supplemented by reference TRBV11-2 and TRBJ1-6, the full variable domain reads EAGVAQSPRYKIIEKRQSVAFWCNPISGHATLYWYQQILGQGPKLLIQFQNNGVVDDSQLPKDRFSAERLKGVDSTLKIQPAKLEDSAVYLCASSLLGTADSPLHFGNGTRLTVT.

J is TRBJ2-5 and V is TRBV5-6; possibly TRBD1 for D (6 bases). Germline V gene data show CDR1 as SGHDT and CDR2 as YYEEEE. The CDR3 is 14 amino acids. Trimming removed 4 bases at V and 5 bases at J, with 15 bases between. CDR3: CASSTTGPRETQYF. DNA of the CDR3: TGTGCCAGCAGCACAACAGGGCCACGGGAGACCCAGTACTTC. The full variable domain, completed using reference TRBV5-6 and TRBJ2-5, is DAGVTQSPTHLIKTRGQQVTLRCSPKSGHDTVSWYQQALGQGPQFIFQYYEEEERQRGNFPDRFSGHQFPNYSSELNVNALLLGDSALYLCASSTTGPRETQYFGPGTRLLVL.

V usage is TRBV12-5 and J usage is TRBJ2-2; D is undetermined. This CDR3 region has 14 residues. Germline CDR1 and CDR2: LGHNT and FRNRAP. Trimming pared 2 bases from V and 2 bases from J, leaving 6 bases between. This CDR3 is CASGLTSNTGELFF. CDR3 nucleotides: TGTGCTAGTGGTTTGACGAGTAACACCGGGGAGCTGTTTTTT.

This clone was recorded once. The gene calls are TRBV10-1 and TRBJ2-2; D is unclear. V gave up 7 bases and J gave up 8 bases, with 5 bases separating them. From germline, CDR1 is WNHNN and CDR2 SYGVQD (reference sequence). CDR3 length: 10 amino acids. In DNA, the CDR3 is TGCGCCAGCATTAAGGGGGAGCTGTTTTTT. Translating gives CASIKGELFF.

V usage is TRBV5-1 and J usage is TRBJ2-1, with a possible D match to TRBD2 (6 bases). The CDR3 contains 15 residues. The V end lost 1 base, the J end lost 1 base, and 9 bases lay between the germline ends. Germline V gene sequence: CDR1 SGHRS, CDR2 YFSETQ. CDR3 sequence (DNA): TGCGCCAGCAGCTTGAGTGGGGGGTCCTACAATGAGCAGTTCTTC. Amino acids: CASSLSGGSYNEQFF.

This clone appeared once. The rearrangement uses TRBV5-1 and TRBJ1-1; D gene uncertain. With 4 bases removed from V and 0 bases from J, the gap between germline ends came to 10 bases. CDR3 length equals 14 residues. Germline values: CDR1 SGHRS, CDR2 YFSETQ. The CDR3 DNA reads TGCGCCAGCAGCCTCACGGGCCTGAACACTGAAGCTTTCTTT. Protein product: CASSLTGLNTEAFF.

The chain links TRBV18 to TRBJ1-6; a possible D gene is TRBD1 (5 bases). V was trimmed by 4 bases and J by 4 bases, leaving 14 bases between them. The CDR3 has 16 residues. Germline V gene lookup returns CDR1 KGHSH and CDR2 LQKENI. CDR3 residues: CASSHERQRYNSPLHF. The CDR3 region has the DNA TGTGCCAGCTCACACGAAAGACAGCGTTATAATTCACCCCTCCACTTT. Drawing the rest from reference TRBV18 and TRBJ1-6, the complete variable domain is NAGVMQNPRHLVRRRGQEARLRCSPMKGHSHVYWYRQLPEEGLKFMVYLQKENIIDESGMPKERFSAEFPKEGPSILRIQQVVRGDSAAYFCASSHERQRYNSPLHFGNGTRLTVT.

The rearrangement uses TRBV27 and TRBJ2-3; no reliable D call. Germline V CDR1 and CDR2: MNHEY, SMNVEV (reference sequence). V was cut by 4 bases and J by 0 bases, with 11 bases left in between. The CDR3 is made up of 15 amino acids. The DNA of the CDR3 is TGTGCCAGCAGTTCTAAGGCCACGAGCACAGATACGCAGTATTTT. It specifies CASSSKATSTDTQYF.

CDR3 sequence: CASSLVQTQYF. CDR3 DNA sequence: TGTGCCAGCAGCTTAGTTCAGACCCAGTACTTC. This chain uses TRBV7-2 with TRBJ2-5; D is unresolved. Germline V gene data show CDR1 as SGHTA and CDR2 as FQGNSA. This CDR3 has 11 amino acids. V gave up 1 base and J gave up 6 bases, with 3 bases separating them.